These 32 T cell receptor beta chains originate from one sample sequenced in a study of blood T cells in healthy people across ages (dated by TCRdb to 2014 to 2015). The library was made by 5' RACE. The instrument was an Illumina HiSeq 2500. A second about 6 to 11 cycle PCR used a sample-barcoded 5' primer and a J-beta primer mix. Starting from the raw public reads, TCRdb applied fastp trimming at Q25, assembled clones with MiXCR and retained in-frame beta chains. Each record represents a unique CDR3 protein, reported with the most common genes and DNA among its rows. The table for this sample lists roughly 560,000 distinct CDR3 sequences; under 30% of them were counted only once. Just over 8.5% of the sample is taken by the ten largest. These data also formed part of another study, on T cells of mothers and their children.

The sequencing input was blood. The receptor source for this set is a boy younger than 18 in good health.

V usage is TRBV12-3 or TRBV12-4 and J usage is TRBJ1-2; tentatively, D is TRBD1 (6 bases). Trimming took 7 bases from V and 6 from J, leaving 18 bases between them. This CDR3 spans 14 amino acids. The CDR3 DNA follows: TGTGCCAGCACCGTGACAGGATCTGGCAATGGCTACACCTTC. It translates to CASTVTGSGNGYTF.

There are a few counts of this clonotype. V is TRBV27 and J is TRBJ2-1, with D possibly matching TRBD2 (5 bases). Germline values: CDR1 MNHEY, CDR2 SMNVEV (reference sequence). V lost 3 bases, J lost 6 bases, and 12 bases lay in between. CDR3 size: 14 residues. Here the CDR3 DNA reads TGTGCCAGCAGTTTGGCTCTAGCCCTCAATGAGCAGTTCTTC. This translates into CASSLALALNEQFF.

This chain links TRBV25-1 with TRBJ1-1; 8 bases fit TRBD1. This CDR3 has 15 residues. Germline V gene data show CDR1 as MGHDK and CDR2 as SYGVNS. The trim removed 1 base at V and 3 bases at J, leaving 4 bases unmatched. The CDR3 DNA reads as TGTGCCAGCAGTGAATCCCAGGGGGCCGACACTGAAGCTTTCTTT. It is translated as CASSESQGADTEAFF.

The chain recombines TRBV6-4 with TRBJ2-6, with D hard to call. V lost 3 bases and J lost 2, with 5 bases in between. This CDR3 comprises 14 residues. CDR1 is MRHNA and CDR2 is SNTAGT in the germline V gene. The chain's CDR3 is CASSEDAGANVLTF. Written as DNA, the CDR3 is TGTGCCAGCAGTGAAGACGCTGGGGCCAACGTCCTGACTTTC.

This clonotype has just a few counts. The chain is built from TRBV6-6 and TRBJ1-1, with D unresolved. V was trimmed by 0 bases and J by 4 bases, leaving 9 bases between them. The CDR3 has 14 residues. The germline gives CDR1 MNHNY, CDR2 SVGAGI (reference sequence). For the CDR3, the DNA is TGTGCCAGCAGTTACTCATACCTGGGCACTGAAGCTTTCTTT. It encodes CASSYSYLGTEAFF.

This clonotype was seen a handful of times. The chain uses TRBV10-3 and TRBJ2-1, with 7 bases fitting TRBD1. This CDR3 has 13 amino acids. In germline, CDR1 is ENHRY, CDR2 SYGVKD. With V trimmed by 6 bases and J by 5 bases, 4 bases remained unmatched. The CDR3 reads CAISPDRDNEQFF. The DNA of the CDR3 is TGTGCCATCAGCCCTGACAGGGACAATGAGCAGTTCTTC.

J is TRBJ2-5 and V is TRBV18; D not resolved. The DNA end is a closer match to TRBJ2-1, so the J assignment may be wrong. CDR3 length: 12 residues. The germline V gene encodes CDR1 KGHSH and CDR2 LQKENI. CDR3 sequence reads: CASSPASLGQFF. Written as DNA, the CDR3 is TGTGCCAGCTCACCGGCAAGTCTAGGGCAGTTCTTC.

This chain uses TRBV20-1 with TRBJ2-7; 7 bases are a match to TRBD1. The CDR3 spans 13 residues. Germline V gene data show CDR1 as DFQATT and CDR2 as SNEGSKA (reference sequence). With 8 bases clipped from V and 3 bases from J, the junction kept 10 bases outside the gene matches. CDR3 region: CSRRTGLNYEQYF. As DNA, the CDR3 is TGCAGTCGAAGGACAGGCTTAAACTACGAGCAGTACTTC.

The chain links TRBV15 to TRBJ2-5; 9 bases are shared with TRBD2. Germline trimming cut 8 bases from V and 5 bases from J; bases unmatched to any gene: 9. There are 14 residues in the CDR3. The germline CDR1 and CDR2 sequences are LNHNV and YYDKDF (reference sequence). The CDR3 DNA follows: TGTGCCACCTCTAAGGGGACTAGCTTGGAGACCCAGTACTTC. Its protein is CATSKGTSLETQYF.

This clonotype was detected only a few times. This chain uses TRBV29-1 with TRBJ2-5; TRBD1 or TRBD2 may be the D gene (5 bases each). Trimming removed 0 bases at V and 9 bases at J, with 8 bases between. The CDR3 runs 11 residues. Germline CDR1 is SQVTM and CDR2 is ANQGSEA. DNA of the CDR3: TGCAGCGTTGAAGATTTGGGGGCCCAGTACTTC. Its translation is CSVEDLGAQYF.

CDR3 amino acids: CASSYFSRGHPYNEQFF. The CDR3 DNA reads TGTGCCAGCAGTTACTTTAGTAGGGGACACCCGTACAATGAGCAGTTCTTC. The J gene is TRBJ2-1, the V gene TRBV6-2 or TRBV6-3; the D gene is possibly TRBD1 (6 bases). There are 17 residues in the CDR3. V lost 1 base and J 4 bases, leaving 17 bases between the germline ends. Germline assignment: CDR1 MNHEY and CDR2 SVGEGT.

J is TRBJ2-5 and V is TRBV7-9, with a tentative D call TRBD2 (5 bases). The V gene's germline CDR1 is SEHNR and CDR2 FQNEAQ (reference sequence). The germline V and J ends were trimmed by 1 base and 2 bases, with 14 bases remaining between them. CDR3 length: 16 residues. The CDR3 region has the DNA TGTGCCAGCAGCTTAGATTCGCCTAGCCTTCAAGAGACCCAGTACTTC. This translates into CASSLDSPSLQETQYF.

The chain is built from TRBV3-1 and TRBJ2-2, with 7 nucleotides matching TRBD2. CDR1 and CDR2 from the germline V gene are LGHDT and YNNKEL (reference sequence). J gave up 6 bases and V 6 bases, and 1 base lay outside the gene matches. CDR3 size: 12 residues. This CDR3 is CASRLAPGELFF. In nucleotides, the CDR3 is TGTGCCAGCAGACTAGCGCCCGGGGAGCTGTTTTTT.

This clonotype was seen more than once but under ten times. V is TRBV5-6 and J is TRBJ1-5; a weak D match, TRBD1 (5 bases). Germline V gene lookup returns CDR1 SGHDT and CDR2 YYEEEE. This CDR3 spans 14 amino acids. The V end was cut by 3 bases, the J end by 1 base, with 8 bases between. CDR3 loop: CASSYRDSNQPQHF. The CDR3 region has the DNA TGTGCCAGCAGCTACCGGGACAGCAATCAGCCCCAGCATTTT. The whole variable domain, filled in from reference TRBV5-6 and TRBJ1-5, reads DAGVTQSPTHLIKTRGQQVTLRCSPKSGHDTVSWYQQALGQGPQFIFQYYEEEERQRGNFPDRFSGHQFPNYSSELNVNALLLGDSALYLCASSYRDSNQPQHFGDGTRLSIL.

This clonotype was counted once. This rearrangement joins TRBV15 to TRBJ1-2; D is unresolved. The CDR3 runs to 19 residues. Germline loops: CDR1 LNHNV, CDR2 YYDKDF (reference sequence). V gave up 0 bases and J gave up 2 bases, with 22 bases separating them. This CDR3 is CATSRDLATSRGSNYGYTF. For the CDR3, the DNA is TGTGCCACCAGCAGAGATCTAGCGACCTCACGGGGTTCAAACTATGGCTACACCTTC.

This chain joins TRBV27 and TRBJ1-1; 7 bases are a match to TRBD1. Per germline, CDR1 MNHEY and CDR2 SMNVEV (reference sequence). V was clipped by 1 base and J by 6 bases; unmatched bases: 2. The CDR3 extends over 13 amino acids. CDR3 in DNA: TGTGCCAGCAGTTTATGGCAGGGGGCTGAAGCTTTCTTT. It encodes CASSLWQGAEAFF.

The chain uses TRBV4-3 and TRBJ2-7; 7 bases agree with TRBD1. This CDR3 spans 15 amino acids. V lost 0 bases, J lost 2 bases, and 4 bases stayed unmatched. CDR1 and CDR2 from the germline V gene are LGHNA and YSLEER. The CDR3: CASSQETGQTYEQYF. The CDR3 region has the DNA TGCGCCAGCAGCCAAGAAACGGGACAGACCTACGAGCAGTACTTC.

This clonotype occurred a few times. This chain links TRBV7-9 with TRBJ2-5; either TRBD1 or TRBD2 may supply D (5 bases each). TRBJ2-1 matches the DNA end more closely, so the J call is doubtful. The CDR3 has 15 amino acids. The germline CDR1 and CDR2 sequences are SEHNR and FQNEAQ (reference sequence). CDR3 protein: CASSLERGAYNEQFF. CDR3 bases: TGTGCCAGCAGCTTAGAGAGAGGGGCCTACAATGAGCAGTTCTTC.

With regard to this clonotype: At one boundary the junction diverges from the germline segment, which might be a read error. The V call is TRBV4-3, the J call TRBJ2-7; 14 bases align to TRBD2. The CDR3 length is 16 residues. The germline V gene encodes CDR1 LGHNA and CDR2 YSLEER. DNA for the CDR3: TGCGCCAGCAGCACTCGACTAGCGGGAGGGCCGTACGAGCAGTGCTTC. As protein: CASSTRLAGGPYEQCF.

With regard to this clonotype: A read error may produce the germline difference seen at one junction end. The rearrangement uses TRBV6-5 and TRBJ2-5, with D perhaps matching TRBD1 or TRBD2 (5 bases each). This CDR3 region has 15 residues. Germline values: CDR1 MNHEY, CDR2 SVGAGI. The chain's CDR3 is CAGSYTVGTQETQYF. CDR3 nucleotide sequence: TGTGCCGGCAGTTACACGGTTGGGACCCAAGAGACCCAGTACTTC.

This clonotype was seen a few times. This chain connects TRBV5-1 to TRBJ2-1; D is undetermined. CDR3 length: 14 amino acids. Trimming removed 1 base from V and 4 bases from J, with 9 bases in between. CDR1 is SGHRS and CDR2 is YFSETQ in the germline V gene. DNA for the CDR3: TGCGCCAGCAGCTTGAGCGTAACTTACAATGAGCAGTTCTTC. The encoded protein is CASSLSVTYNEQFF.

J is TRBJ2-4 and V is TRBV29-1, with 16 bases identical to TRBD2. The V segment lost 4 bases and the J segment 3 bases; nucleotides outside the gene matches: 3. The CDR3 covers 16 residues. The germline gives CDR1 SQVTM, CDR2 ANQGSEA. The CDR3 coding sequence is TGCAGCGTTGGAGGGACTAGCGGGAGGGTCAAAAACATTCAGTACTTC. As protein: CSVGGTSGRVKNIQYF. The full variable domain, with the rest looked up from reference TRBV29-1 and TRBJ2-4, is SAVISQKPSRDICQRGTSLTIQCQVDSQVTMMFWYRQQPGQSLTLIATANQGSEATYESGFVIDKFPISRPNLTFSTLTVSNMSPEDSSIYLCSVGGTSGRVKNIQYFGAGTRLSVL.

The V call is TRBV20-1, the J call TRBJ1-5; D remains ambiguous. CDR1 and CDR2 from the germline V gene are DFQATT and SNEGSKA (reference sequence). The V end lost 3 bases, the J end lost 3 bases, and 9 bases lay between the germline ends. CDR3 length equals 13 residues. CDR3 region: CSARAVINQPQHF. The CDR3 DNA reads as TGCAGTGCTAGGGCGGTTATCAATCAGCCCCAGCATTTT.

The chain combines TRBV6-2 or TRBV6-3 with TRBJ2-3, with 7 bases matching TRBD2. CDR1 MNHEY and CDR2 SVGEGT come from the germline V gene. This CDR3 is 14 amino acids long. J lost 2 bases, V lost 3 bases, and 2 bases had no gene match. The chain's CDR3 is CASSYGTTTDTQYF. The CDR3, as DNA: TGTGCCAGCAGTTATGGGACTACCACAGATACGCAGTATTTT.

In this sample, this clonotype turned up a few times. The V and J genes are TRBV29-1 and TRBJ2-5, with D hard to call. The end of the DNA fits TRBJ2-7 better, so the J call may be wrong. This CDR3 spans 11 amino acids. Germline V CDR1 and CDR2: SQVTM, ANQGSEA. This CDR3 is CSVVVGAEQYF. Here the CDR3 DNA reads TGCAGCGTTGTGGTGGGTGCCGAGCAGTACTTC.

The chain couples TRBV4-2 to TRBJ2-3, with TRBD2 as a possible D gene (5 bases). With 5 bases removed from V and 6 bases from J, the gap between germline ends came to 18 bases. The CDR3 is 15 residues long. Germline CDR1 is LGHNA and CDR2 is YNFKEQ. DNA of the CDR3: TGTGCCAGCAGCTCAGAGGGCGGGCGGGCCGATACGCAGTATTTT. Translation gives CASSSEGGRADTQYF.

This clonotype was seen a few times. Being one base from a much bigger clone, this may be a read error. This chain uses TRBV24-1 with TRBJ2-2, with D unclear. Trimming took off 1 base at V and 7 bases at J, with 3 bases between the two ends. Germline values: CDR1 KGHDR, CDR2 SFDVKD. The CDR3 consists of 12 residues. CDR3 in DNA: TGTGCCACCAGTGATTTCCACGGGGAGCTGTTTTTT. Translation gives CATSDFHGELFF.

J is TRBJ2-1 and V is TRBV29-1; tentatively, D is TRBD2 (6 bases). The germline gives CDR1 SQVTM, CDR2 ANQGSEA. Trimming pared 4 bases from V and 4 bases from J, leaving 14 bases between. This CDR3 spans 14 amino acids. In DNA, the CDR3 is TGCAGCGTTGGGTCCGGGAGTGCTTACAATGAGCAGTTCTTC. This sequence encodes CSVGSGSAYNEQFF.

The V gene is TRBV10-3, the J gene TRBJ1-6; 8 bases match TRBD1. Trimming at V came to 10 bases and at J to 8 bases, leaving 13 bases not matched to a gene. CDR1 is ENHRY and CDR2 is SYGVKD in the germline V gene. The CDR3 totals 15 residues. CDR3 in amino acids: CATGNPGQGYSPLHF. CDR3 bases: TGTGCCACCGGGAATCCTGGACAGGGATATTCACCCCTCCACTTT.

This clonotype was detected only a few times. The chain carries TRBV19 and TRBJ1-2; D call uncertain. The CDR3 consists of 13 residues. V was cut by 3 bases and J by 4 bases, with 9 bases left in between. CDR1 is LNHDA, CDR2 SQIVND, per germline (reference sequence). For the CDR3, the DNA is TGTGCCAGTAGTATTGAGATCAGCTATGGCTACACCTTC. Its translation: CASSIEISYGYTF.

This clonotype was counted between two and nine times. This chain links TRBV4-2 with TRBJ1-2; tentatively, D is TRBD1 (5 bases). The germline V gene has CDR1 LGHNA and CDR2 YNFKEQ. This CDR3 region has 16 residues. V gave up 1 base and J gave up 4 bases, with 16 bases separating them. CDR3 residues: CASSQVIRQGAYGYTF. The CDR3 DNA follows: TGTGCCAGCAGCCAAGTTATCAGGCAGGGAGCCTATGGCTACACCTTC.

In its sample, this clonotype was seen once. J is TRBJ1-1 and V is TRBV6-2 or TRBV6-3; D not resolved. This CDR3 is 13 amino acids long. V gave up 8 bases and J gave up 1 base, with 11 bases separating them. The germline gives CDR1 MNHEY, CDR2 SVGEGT. The CDR3 reads CASFSVRNTEAFF. In nucleotides, the CDR3 is TGTGCCAGCTTTAGTGTGAGGAACACTGAAGCTTTCTTT.